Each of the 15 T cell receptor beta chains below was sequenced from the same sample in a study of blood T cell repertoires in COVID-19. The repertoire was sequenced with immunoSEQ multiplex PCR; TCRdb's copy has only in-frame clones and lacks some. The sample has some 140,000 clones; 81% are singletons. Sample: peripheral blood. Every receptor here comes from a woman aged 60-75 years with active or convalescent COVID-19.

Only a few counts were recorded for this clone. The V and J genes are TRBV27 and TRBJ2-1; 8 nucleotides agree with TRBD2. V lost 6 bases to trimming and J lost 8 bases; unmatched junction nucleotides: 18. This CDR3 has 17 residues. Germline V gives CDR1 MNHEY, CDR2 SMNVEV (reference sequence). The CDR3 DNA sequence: TGTGCCAGCAGCCCAACCCCCCCGGGACTAGGGTTATATGAGCAGTTCTTC. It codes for CASSPTPPGLGLYEQFF.

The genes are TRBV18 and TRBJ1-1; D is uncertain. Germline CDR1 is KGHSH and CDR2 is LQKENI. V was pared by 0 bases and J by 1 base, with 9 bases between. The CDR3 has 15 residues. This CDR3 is CASSPPTSGNTEAFF. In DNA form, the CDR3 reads TGTGCCAGCTCACCACCGACGAGCGGGAACACTGAAGCTTTCTTT. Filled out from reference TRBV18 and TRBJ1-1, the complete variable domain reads NAGVMQNPRHLVRRRGQEARLRCSPMKGHSHVYWYRQLPEEGLKFMVYLQKENIIDESGMPKERFSAEFPKEGPSILRIQQVVRGDSAAYFCASSPPTSGNTEAFFGQGTRLTVV.

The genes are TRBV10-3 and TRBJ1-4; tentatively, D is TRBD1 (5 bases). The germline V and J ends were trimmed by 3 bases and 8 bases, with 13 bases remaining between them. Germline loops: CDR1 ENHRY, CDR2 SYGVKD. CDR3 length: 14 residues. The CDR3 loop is CAISEGDRLEKLFF. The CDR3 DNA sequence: TGTGCCATCAGTGAAGGCGACAGATTAGAAAAACTGTTTTTT.

The CDR3 DNA is TGTGCCAGCAGTTGGGGGGGCACCTACGAGCAGTACTTC. As protein: CASSWGGTYEQYF. The V call is TRBV6-2 or TRBV6-3, the J call TRBJ2-7; D possibly corresponds to TRBD2 (7 bases). Germline V gene sequence: CDR1 MNHEY, CDR2 SVGEGT. The CDR3 is 13 amino acids. V was shortened by 4 bases and J by 2 bases, with 9 bases between the two germline ends.

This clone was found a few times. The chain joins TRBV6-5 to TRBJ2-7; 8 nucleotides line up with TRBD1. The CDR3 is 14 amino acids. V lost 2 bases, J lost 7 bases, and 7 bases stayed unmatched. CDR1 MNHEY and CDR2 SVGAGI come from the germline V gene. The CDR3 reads CASSYPQGAWEQYV. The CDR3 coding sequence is TGTGCCAGCAGTTACCCTCAGGGGGCGTGGGAGCAGTACGTC.

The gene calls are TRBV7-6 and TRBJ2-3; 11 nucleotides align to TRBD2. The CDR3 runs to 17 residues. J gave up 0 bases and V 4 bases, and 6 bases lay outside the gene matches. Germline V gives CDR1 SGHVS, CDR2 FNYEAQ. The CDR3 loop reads CASSYVSGGGSTDTQYF. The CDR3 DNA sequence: TGTGCCAGCAGCTACGTTAGCGGGGGGGGTAGCACAGATACGCAGTATTTT.

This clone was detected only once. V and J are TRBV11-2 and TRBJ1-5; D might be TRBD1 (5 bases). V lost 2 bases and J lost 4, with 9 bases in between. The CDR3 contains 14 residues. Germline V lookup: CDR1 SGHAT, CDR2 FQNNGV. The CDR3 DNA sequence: TGTGCCAGCAGCTTAACCGGGGGAAATCAGCCCCAGCATTTT. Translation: CASSLTGGNQPQHF.

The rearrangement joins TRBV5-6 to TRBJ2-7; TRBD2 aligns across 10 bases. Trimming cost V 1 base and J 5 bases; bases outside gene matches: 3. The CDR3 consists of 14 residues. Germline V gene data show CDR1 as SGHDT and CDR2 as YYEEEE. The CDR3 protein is CASSLTSGDDEQYV. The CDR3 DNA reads TGTGCCAGCAGCTTGACTAGCGGGGACGACGAGCAGTACGTC.

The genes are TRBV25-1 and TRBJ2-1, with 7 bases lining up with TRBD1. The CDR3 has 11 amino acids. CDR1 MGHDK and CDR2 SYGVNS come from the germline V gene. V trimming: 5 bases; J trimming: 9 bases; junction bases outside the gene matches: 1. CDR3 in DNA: TGTGCCAGCAGTACAGGGGTTGAGCAGTTCTTC. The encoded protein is CASSTGVEQFF.

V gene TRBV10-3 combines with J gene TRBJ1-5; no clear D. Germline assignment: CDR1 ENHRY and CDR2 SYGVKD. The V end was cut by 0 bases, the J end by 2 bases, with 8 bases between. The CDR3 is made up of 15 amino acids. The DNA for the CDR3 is TGTGCCATCAGTGAGTCGGCGGTTGGCAATCAGCCCCAGCATTTT. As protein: CAISESAVGNQPQHF.

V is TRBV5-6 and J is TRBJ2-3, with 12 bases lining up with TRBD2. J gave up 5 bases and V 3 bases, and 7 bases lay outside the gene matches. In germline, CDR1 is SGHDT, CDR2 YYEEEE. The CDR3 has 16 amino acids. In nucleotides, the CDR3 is TGTGCCAGCAGCTCGGACGGACTAGCGGGAAGAGATACGCAGTATTTT. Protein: CASSSDGLAGRDTQYF.

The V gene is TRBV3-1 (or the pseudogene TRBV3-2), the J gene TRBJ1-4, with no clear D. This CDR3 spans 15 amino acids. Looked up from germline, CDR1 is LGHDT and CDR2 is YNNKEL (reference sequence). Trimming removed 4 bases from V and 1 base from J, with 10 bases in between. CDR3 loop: CASSPQVLTNEKLFF. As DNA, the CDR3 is TGTGCCAGCAGCCCTCAGGTCTTAACTAATGAAAAACTGTTTTTT.

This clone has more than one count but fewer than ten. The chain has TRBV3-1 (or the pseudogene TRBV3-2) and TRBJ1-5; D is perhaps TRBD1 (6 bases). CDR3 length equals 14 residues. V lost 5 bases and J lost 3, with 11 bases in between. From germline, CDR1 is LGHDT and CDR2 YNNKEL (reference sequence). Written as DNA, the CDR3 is TGTGCCAGCAGCTTCGGGGGGGCCAATCAGCCCCAGCATTTT. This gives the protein CASSFGGANQPQHF.

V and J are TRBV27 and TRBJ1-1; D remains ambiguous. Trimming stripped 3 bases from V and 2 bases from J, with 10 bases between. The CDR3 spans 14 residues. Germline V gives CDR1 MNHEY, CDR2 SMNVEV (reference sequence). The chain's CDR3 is CASSFGGLNTEAFF. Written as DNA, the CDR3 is TGTGCCAGCAGTTTTGGAGGCCTAAACACTGAAGCTTTCTTT.

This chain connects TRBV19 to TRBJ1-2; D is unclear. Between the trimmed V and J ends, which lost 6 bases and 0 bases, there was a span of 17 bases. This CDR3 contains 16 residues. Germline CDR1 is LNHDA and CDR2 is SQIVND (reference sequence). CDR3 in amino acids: CASSKYSGTANYGYTF. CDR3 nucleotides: TGTGCCAGTAGCAAATACTCGGGAACGGCTAACTATGGCTACACCTTC. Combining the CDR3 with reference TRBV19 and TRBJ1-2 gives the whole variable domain DGGITQSPKYLFRKEGQNVTLSCEQNLNHDAMYWYRQDPGQGLRLIYYSQIVNDFQKGDIAEGYSVSREKKESFPLTVTSAQKNPTAFYLCASSKYSGTANYGYTFGSGTRLTVV.